The clone carrying this T cell receptor (beta chain) was detected a few times. Each CDR3 protein gets one entry after TCRdb re-called the RT-PCR reads with MiXCR. This sample has 70,000 to 95,000 distinct CDR3 sequences, with roughly 5.1% found just once. These data are taken from a study of patients and donors after allogeneic stem cell transplantation. The origin of this receptor is a human donor who was either an allogeneic HSCT recipient or a stem cell or donor lymphocyte infusion donor (not recorded which). It is not recorded whose cells these are; they may come from a transplant donor. Sequenced: blood, either unsorted or a sorted T cell fraction (not recorded which).

CDR3 DNA sequence: TGTGCCAGCAGCTTAGTGAGGGGAGGGAGTTCACCCCTCCACTTT. Its protein is CASSLVRGGSSPLHF. V and J are TRBV11-2 and TRBJ1-6; tentative D call: TRBD1 (5 bases). The CDR3 spans 15 residues. The germline V gene has CDR1 SGHAT and CDR2 FQNNGV. The V and J ends lost 1 base and 9 bases respectively, with 13 bases between them.